This T cell receptor beta chain was recovered during a study of T cell responses to AZD1222 COVID-19 vaccine. About the research overall: Both about-4-week and about-12-week second-dose recipients were combined.

TCRdb's table, derived via immunoSEQ multiplex PCR, lists solely in-frame clones and lacks some. The table has 150,000 to 180,000 clones, more than 75% seen once. This material consisted of peripheral blood, taken on day 0 of AZD1222 vaccination. The sequence was obtained from an adult in good health.

CDR3 bases: TGTGCCAGCAGTCCTTCAACAGGGGTAAATCAGCCCCAGCATTTT. Translating it yields CASSPSTGVNQPQHF. The V and J genes are TRBV6-5 and TRBJ1-5; 7 positions match TRBD1. V trimming: 5 bases; J trimming: 4 bases; junction bases outside the gene matches: 8. Per the germline V gene, CDR1 is MNHEY and CDR2 is SVGAGI. The CDR3 consists of 15 residues.